The 22 T cell receptor beta chains below were found in one sample sequenced in a study of neurological immune-mediated disorders (dated by TCRdb to the late 2010s). Libraries were prepared through 5' RACE. The sequencer listed for this sample is Illumina HiSeq 2500. TCRdb reworked the public reads: Q25 trimming with fastp, MiXCR clone assembly, productive beta chains retained. Every CDR3 protein is listed once, alongside the most common genes and DNA of its rows. Here the sample has 55,000 to 65,000 distinct CDR3 sequences; 3% to 4% occur a single time. The biggest ten clones account for roughly 2% of the sample. Sequenced material: PBMCs. Every receptor here comes from a woman in her forties or fifties with multiple sclerosis.

This clonotype was seen many times. This chain connects TRBV24-1 to TRBJ2-2, with D unclear. This CDR3 contains 14 residues. Trimming removed 3 bases at V and 0 bases at J, with 4 bases between. Germline V gene sequence: CDR1 KGHDR, CDR2 SFDVKD. CDR3: CATSDMTNTGELFF. CDR3 DNA: TGTGCCACCAGTGATATGACGAACACCGGGGAGCTGTTTTTT.

This clonotype came up many times. This chain joins TRBV20-1 and TRBJ1-5; TRBD1 matches at 7 bases. CDR1 DFQATT and CDR2 SNEGSKA come from the germline V gene (reference sequence). Trimming at V came to 3 bases and at J to 6 bases, leaving 8 bases not matched to a gene. The CDR3 spans 14 residues. The CDR3 sequence is CSASDAGGSQPQHF. CDR3 bases: TGCAGTGCTAGTGATGCAGGGGGAAGTCAGCCCCAGCATTTT.

This clonotype was counted at least ten times. The rearrangement joins TRBV3-1 to TRBJ1-2; a weak D match, TRBD1 (5 bases). Germline values: CDR1 LGHDT, CDR2 YNNKEL (reference sequence). V lost 1 base, J lost 4 bases, and 10 bases lay in between. The CDR3 consists of 14 residues. The CDR3 coding sequence is TGTGCCAGCAGCCAAGTCGGCAGGGCCTATGGCTACACCTTC. Residues: CASSQVGRAYGYTF.

This clonotype has at least ten counts. The chain is built from TRBV18 and TRBJ1-2; possible D gene TRBD1, 6 bases. Germline-derived CDR1 and CDR2 are KGHSH and LQKENI. Between the trimmed V and J ends, which lost 2 bases and 8 bases, there was a span of 12 bases. The CDR3 spans 13 residues. This CDR3 is CASSPLGGYGYTF. CDR3 bases: TGTGCCAGCTCACCATTGGGGGGCTACGGCTACACCTTC.

At least ten counts were recorded for this clonotype. The CDR3, as DNA: TGTGCCAGCGGCCTTAGCGGGCCGAACACCGGGGAGCTGTTTTTT. Its translation: CASGLSGPNTGELFF. The gene calls are TRBV5-6 and TRBJ2-2, with TRBD2 identical over 7 bases. CDR1 and CDR2 (germline): SGHDT, YYEEEE. This CDR3 region has 15 residues. J was trimmed by 0 bases and V by 7 bases; bases with no gene match: 6. Full variable domain (rest looked up from reference TRBV5-6 and TRBJ2-2): DAGVTQSPTHLIKTRGQQVTLRCSPKSGHDTVSWYQQALGQGPQFIFQYYEEEERQRGNFPDRFSGHQFPNYSSELNVNALLLGDSALYLCASGLSGPNTGELFFGEGSRLTVL.

There are many counts of this clonotype. J is TRBJ2-2 and V is TRBV12-3 or TRBV12-4, with 8 bases aligning to TRBD2. Trimming at V came to 7 bases and at J to 7 bases, leaving 8 bases not matched to a gene. This CDR3 comprises 14 residues. CDR3 amino acids: CASNEREYYGELFF. Here the CDR3 DNA reads TGTGCCAGCAACGAGCGGGAGTACTACGGGGAGCTGTTTTTT.

Many counts were recorded for this clonotype. This rearrangement joins TRBV7-2 to TRBJ2-5; 8 bases are shared with TRBD2. CDR1 is SGHTA and CDR2 is FQGNSA in the germline V gene. The CDR3 spans 15 residues. Trimming removed 4 bases from V and 2 bases from J; junction bases left unmatched: 6. The CDR3 coding sequence is TGTGCCAGCAGCTCGGGGGGGGAGGCACAAGAGACCCAGTACTTC. This translates into CASSSGGEAQETQYF.

This clonotype was seen ten or more times. The chain carries TRBV15 and TRBJ2-5; D uncertain. Germline V CDR1 and CDR2: LNHNV, YYDKDF (reference sequence). The V gene lost 0 bases and the J gene lost 2 bases, with 10 bases spanning the gap. The CDR3 length is 15 residues. The chain's CDR3 is CATSRDSSKQETQYF. CDR3 coding DNA: TGTGCCACCAGCAGAGATAGCAGCAAACAAGAGACCCAGTACTTC.

This clonotype was counted ten times or more. The rearrangement links TRBV5-6 to TRBJ1-5; the D gene is possibly TRBD1 (5 bases). CDR1 is SGHDT and CDR2 is YYEEEE in the germline V gene. Trimming pared 2 bases from V and 7 bases from J, leaving 13 bases between. There are 14 residues in the CDR3. The CDR3 nucleotides are TGTGCCAGCAGCTTAGGCAGGGAAGGCCAGCCCCAGCATTTT. Translating gives CASSLGREGQPQHF.

This clonotype was seen ten or more times. The genes are TRBV14 and TRBJ2-3; 8 bases map to TRBD2. The junction had 11 bases not matched to a gene; V was cut back by 4 bases and J by 5 bases. This CDR3 has 16 amino acids. CDR1 is SGHDN, CDR2 FVKESK, per germline. For the CDR3, the DNA is TGTGCCAGCAGCCCTGTCGGCGGGAGGAAAATAGATACGCAGTATTTT. Residues: CASSPVGGRKIDTQYF. Looking up the rest from reference TRBV14 and TRBJ2-3 gives the full variable domain: EAGVTQFPSHSVIEKGQTVTLRCDPISGHDNLYWYRRVMGKEIKFLLHFVKESKQDESGMPNNRFLAERTGGTYSTLKVQPAELEDSGVYFCASSPVGGRKIDTQYFGPGTRLTVL.

This clonotype appeared a few times. At one boundary the junction diverges from the germline segment, which might be a read error. The chain combines TRBV5-1 with TRBJ1-6; unclear D gene. CDR3 size: 15 residues. Germline V lookup: CDR1 SGHRS, CDR2 YFSETQ. This CDR3 reads CATRFGEVDNSPLNF. The DNA for the CDR3 is TGCGCCACCCGATTTGGTGAGGTGGATAATTCACCCCTCAACTTT.

This clonotype was counted at least ten times. The V and J genes are TRBV20-1 and TRBJ2-5; no definite D call. This CDR3 has 14 amino acids. With 0 bases removed from V and 6 bases from J, the gap between germline ends came to 14 bases. Germline values: CDR1 DFQATT, CDR2 SNEGSKA (reference sequence). The CDR3 DNA follows: TGCAGTGCTAGAGACTCCCAAACGATGCAGACCCAGTACTTC. Its protein is CSARDSQTMQTQYF.

This clonotype was detected only a few times. For the CDR3, the DNA is TGCGCCAGCAGCCAAGAAAGCGGACGGTTCGGCAATGAGCAGTTCTTC. This gives the protein CASSQESGRFGNEQFF. This chain joins TRBV4-3 and TRBJ2-1, with D tentatively TRBD2 (5 bases). Trimming took 0 bases from V and 6 from J, leaving 15 bases between them. The germline V gene has CDR1 LGHNA and CDR2 YSLEER. The CDR3 is 16 residues long.

This clonotype was observed at least ten times. The rearrangement links TRBV20-1 to TRBJ2-2, with 12 bases that match TRBD2. The germline V gene has CDR1 DFQATT and CDR2 SNEGSKA (reference sequence). The CDR3 is 17 amino acids. With V trimmed by 1 base and J by 7 bases, 10 bases remained unmatched. The CDR3 loop is CSARVPSGRARDGELFF. Here the CDR3 DNA reads TGCAGTGCTAGAGTTCCTAGCGGGAGGGCCCGGGACGGGGAGCTGTTTTTT.

This clonotype was picked up many times. This chain's CDR3 is CSATRYGRADTQYF. DNA for the CDR3: TGCAGTGCTACGCGCTACGGGAGAGCAGATACGCAGTATTTT. The chain is built from TRBV20-1 and TRBJ2-3; a weak D match, TRBD2 (6 bases). CDR3 length equals 14 residues. Germline CDR1 is DFQATT and CDR2 is SNEGSKA (reference sequence). V gave up 4 bases and J gave up 4 bases, with 15 bases separating them.

This clonotype was counted ten times or more. The chain joins TRBV5-5 to TRBJ2-6; TRBD1 matches 12 bases. Looked up from germline, CDR1 is SGHKS and CDR2 is YYEKEE (reference sequence). Unmatched junction bases numbered 8, after V lost 0 bases and J lost 4 bases. This CDR3 region has 19 residues. CDR3 in amino acids: CASSLESPGQGAGANVLTF. The CDR3 region has the DNA TGTGCCAGCAGCTTGGAGTCGCCGGGACAGGGGGCAGGGGCCAACGTCCTGACTTTC.

Ten or more counts support this clonotype. At one end the junction does not follow the germline gene, possibly because of a read error. V is TRBV6-2 or TRBV6-3 and J is TRBJ2-1; 7 bases fit TRBD2. The CDR3 has 16 amino acids. Per germline, CDR1 MNHEY and CDR2 SVGEGT. The CDR3 DNA follows: TGTGCCAGCAGTTCATATGCCCCCGGGATAGCGGGTGAGAAGTTCTTC. Protein: CASSSYAPGIAGEKFF.

This clonotype was counted ten times or more. The V call is TRBV20-1, the J call TRBJ2-7; 12 bases match TRBD1. The V gene end was trimmed by 3 bases and the J gene end by 6 bases; junction bases not matched to a gene: 6. CDR3 length equals 14 residues. Germline CDR1 reads DFQATT; CDR2 reads SNEGSKA (reference sequence). Written as DNA, the CDR3 is TGCAGTGCTAGCCGGGACAGGGGGCCTTCCGAGCAGTACTTC. Translating gives CSASRDRGPSEQYF.

Ten or more counts support this clonotype. The gene calls are TRBV9 and TRBJ2-3; perhaps TRBD2 as D (5 bases). CDR1 SGDLS and CDR2 YYNGEE come from the germline V gene. Trimming cost V 4 bases and J 4 bases, with 16 bases left between them. This CDR3 has 15 amino acids. The CDR3 DNA reads TGTGCCAGCAGCCCCCTCACTAGTGGCTCAGATACGCAGTATTTT. It is translated as CASSPLTSGSDTQYF.

This clonotype was seen at least ten times. V is TRBV4-2 and J is TRBJ1-4, with D perhaps TRBD1 (6 bases). This CDR3 is 16 amino acids long. Trimming removed 4 bases from V and 5 bases from J, with 17 bases in between. Germline V gene data show CDR1 as LGHNA and CDR2 as YNFKEQ. CDR3 in amino acids: CASSLYSGENNEKLFF. The CDR3 DNA reads as TGTGCCAGCAGCCTGTACTCAGGGGAAAACAATGAAAAACTGTTTTTT.

This clonotype was seen ten or more times. V is TRBV15 and J is TRBJ2-7; 11 bases agree with TRBD2. The CDR3 consists of 16 residues. Germline CDR1 reads LNHNV; CDR2 reads YYDKDF (reference sequence). V lost 0 bases to trimming and J lost 4 bases; unmatched junction nucleotides: 5. The CDR3 bases are TGTGCCACCAGCAGAGATTCCGGGACTAGCGGTTACGAGCAGTACTTC. Amino acids: CATSRDSGTSGYEQYF.

In its sample, this clonotype was seen many times. The chain carries TRBV29-1 and TRBJ1-1; D is perhaps TRBD1 (5 bases). The CDR3 runs 14 residues. Trimming took off 5 bases at V and 1 base at J, with 14 bases between the two ends. CDR1 is SQVTM and CDR2 is ANQGSEA in the germline V gene. This CDR3 is CSVTSEGSNTEAFF. The CDR3 DNA reads as TGCAGCGTTACCTCGGAGGGGTCGAACACTGAAGCTTTCTTT.